This T cell receptor beta chain was sequenced in a study of graft-versus-host responses after intestinal transplantation. Study as a whole: Anti-thymocyte globulin was used for induction in all recipients, who then took tacrolimus and steroids for 2 to 4 years.

Of note for this clone: Its specificity is not known.

With V trimmed by 5 bases and J by 7 bases, 10 bases remained unmatched. There are 15 residues in the CDR3. The germline CDR1 and CDR2 sequences are SGHAT and FQNNGV. TCRdb keeps only in-frame clones here, not all; method: immunoSEQ multiplex PCR. This table has 96,000 or so clones, roughly 92% appearing once. Whole-study findings and limits: Individuals who had graft-donor T cell macrochimerism had allografts that showed high graft-versus-host to host-versus-graft clonal ratios. There were GvH clones found in recipient marrow, and some of them appeared first in ileum or blood.

Sequencing was performed on unstimulated CD4+ T cells sorted from spleen or lymph node cells, taken before intestinal transplant. This clonotype was sampled from a human donor who received an intestinal transplant. This chain uses TRBV11-2 with TRBJ2-1, with 8 bases aligning to TRBD2. This CDR3 reads CASSPLLASGNEQFF. The CDR3 region has the DNA TGTGCCAGCAGCCCCCTGCTGGCTAGCGGGAATGAGCAGTTCTTC.